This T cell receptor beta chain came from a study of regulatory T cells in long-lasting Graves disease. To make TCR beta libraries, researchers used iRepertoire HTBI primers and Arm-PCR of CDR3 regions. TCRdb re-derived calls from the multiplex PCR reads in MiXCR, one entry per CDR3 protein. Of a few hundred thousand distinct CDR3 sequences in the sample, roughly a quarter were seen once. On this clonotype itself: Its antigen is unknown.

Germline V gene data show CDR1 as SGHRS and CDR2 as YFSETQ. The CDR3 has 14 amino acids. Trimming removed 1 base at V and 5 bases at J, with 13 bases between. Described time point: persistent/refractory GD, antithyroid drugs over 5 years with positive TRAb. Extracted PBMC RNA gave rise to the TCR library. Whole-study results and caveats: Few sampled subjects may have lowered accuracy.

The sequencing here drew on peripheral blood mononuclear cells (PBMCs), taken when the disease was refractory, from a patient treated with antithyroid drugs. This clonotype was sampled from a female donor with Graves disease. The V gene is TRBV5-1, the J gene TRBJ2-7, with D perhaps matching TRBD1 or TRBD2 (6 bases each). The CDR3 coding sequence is TGCGCCAGCAGCTTGTGGGGGGCCCAGAACGAGCAGTACTTC. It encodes CASSLWGAQNEQYF.